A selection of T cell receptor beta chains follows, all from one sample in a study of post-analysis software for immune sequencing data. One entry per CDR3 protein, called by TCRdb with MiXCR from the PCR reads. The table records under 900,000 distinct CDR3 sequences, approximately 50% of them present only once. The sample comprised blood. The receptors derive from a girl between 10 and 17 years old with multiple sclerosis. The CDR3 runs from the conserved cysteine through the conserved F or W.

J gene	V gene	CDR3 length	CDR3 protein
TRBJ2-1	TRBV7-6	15	CASSLVPNSYNEQFF
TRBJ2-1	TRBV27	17	CASSRPSGSKGYNEQFF
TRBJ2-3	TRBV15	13	CATGSGGTDTQYF
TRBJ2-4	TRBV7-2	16	CASSLVASLAKNIQYF
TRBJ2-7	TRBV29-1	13	CSVDTGFVDEQYF
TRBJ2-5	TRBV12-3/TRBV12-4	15	CASTPFGTGSREQYF
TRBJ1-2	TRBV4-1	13	CASSHGTGQGYTF
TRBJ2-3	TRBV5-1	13	CASSITMTGFKYF
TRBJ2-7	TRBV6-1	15	CASSDSGASSYEQYF
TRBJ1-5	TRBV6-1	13	CASSESLNQPQHF
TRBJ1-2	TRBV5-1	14	CASSFYQGDYGYTF
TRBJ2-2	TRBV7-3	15	CASSLSGRSTGELFF
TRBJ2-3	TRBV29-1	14	CSAGGQRSTDTQYF
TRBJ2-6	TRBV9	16	CASSVALQGWANVLTF
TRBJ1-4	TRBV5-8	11	CASDNSGKLFF
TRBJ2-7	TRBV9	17	CAGSVGGTSGNVYEQYF
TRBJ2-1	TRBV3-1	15	CASSQELGTNNEQFF
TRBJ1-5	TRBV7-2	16	CASSLGPQGYNQPQHF
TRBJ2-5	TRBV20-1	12	CSALSGEETQYF
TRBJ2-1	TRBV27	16	CASSLGARQDYNEQFF
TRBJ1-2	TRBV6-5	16	CASSPGAGGLFDGYTF
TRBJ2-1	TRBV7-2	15	CASSSLAGTNNEQFF
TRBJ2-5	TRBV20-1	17	CSAKGLAGAIAGETQYF
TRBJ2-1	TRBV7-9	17	CASSNGGLAGIYNEQFF
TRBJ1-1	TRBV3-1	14	CASSQDLGRTEAFF
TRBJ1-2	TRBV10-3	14	CAISAQQGSYGYTF
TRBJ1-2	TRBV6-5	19	CASSYRGGAWLGRGYGYTF
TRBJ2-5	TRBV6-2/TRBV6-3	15	CASSSGTSWGETQYF
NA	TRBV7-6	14	CASSSGTGPHEQYF
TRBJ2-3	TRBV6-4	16	CASSLTSGGAEDTQYF
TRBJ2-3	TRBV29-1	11	CSVEDTDTQYF
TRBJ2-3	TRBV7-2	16	CASSSLGQGSTDTQYF
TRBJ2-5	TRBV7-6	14	CASRPWGGQETQYF